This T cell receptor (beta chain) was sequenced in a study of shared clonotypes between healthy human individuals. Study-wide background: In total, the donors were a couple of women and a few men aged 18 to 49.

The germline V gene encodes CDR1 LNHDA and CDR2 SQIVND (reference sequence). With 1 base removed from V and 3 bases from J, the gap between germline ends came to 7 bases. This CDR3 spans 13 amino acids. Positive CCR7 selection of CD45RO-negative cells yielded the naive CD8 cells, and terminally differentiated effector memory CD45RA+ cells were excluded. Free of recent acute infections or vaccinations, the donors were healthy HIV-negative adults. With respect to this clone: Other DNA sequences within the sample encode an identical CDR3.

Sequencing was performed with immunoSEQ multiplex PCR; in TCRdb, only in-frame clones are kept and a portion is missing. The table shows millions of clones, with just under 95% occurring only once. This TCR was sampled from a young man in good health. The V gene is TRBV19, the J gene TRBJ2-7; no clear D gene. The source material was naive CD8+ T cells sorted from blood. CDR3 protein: CASSIGQFYEQYF. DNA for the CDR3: TGTGCCAGTAGTATAGGGCAGTTCTACGAGCAGTACTTC.